Listed below are T cell receptor beta chains from one sample, sequenced in a study of identifying expanded T cells in peripheral blood. Clones were sequenced by immunoSEQ multiplex PCR, and TCRdb holds only the in-frame ones, with some missing. The repertoire holds 100,000 to 150,000 clones, with about 88% as singletons. The sequenced sample was blood. These TCRs come from a person aged 18 to 70 in good health. Each CDR3 is given with its conserved first and last residue. The D gene is left open where the match is weak. Size values are once, few and many counts, or a class for expanded clones, and some rows have none.

clone_size: once; d_call: -; v_call: TRBV21-1; j_call: TRBJ1-3; cdr3_aa: CASSIRRRGRSGNTIYF; cdr3_nt: TGTGCCAGCAGCATTCGGAGGAGGGGTCGTAGTGGAAACACCATATATTTT
clone_size: -; d_call: TRBD1; v_call: TRBV9; j_call: TRBJ1-4; cdr3_aa: CASSAPGQGARKLFF; cdr3_nt: TGTGCCAGCAGCGCTCCGGGACAGGGGGCTCGGAAACTGTTTTTT
clone_size: -; d_call: TRBD2; v_call: TRBV7-2; j_call: TRBJ2-1; cdr3_aa: CASTPREGSYNEQFF; cdr3_nt: TGTGCCAGCACTCCTCGGGAGGGCTCCTACAATGAGCAGTTCTTC
clone_size: -; d_call: -; v_call: TRBV25-1; j_call: TRBJ1-1; cdr3_aa: CASSPLGGAREAFF; cdr3_nt: TGTGCCAGCAGTCCATTGGGAGGGGCCCGGGAAGCTTTCTTT
clone_size: -; d_call: TRBD1; v_call: TRBV27; j_call: TRBJ2-1; cdr3_aa: CASSPGDRDDNEQFF; cdr3_nt: TGTGCCAGCAGTCCAGGGGACAGGGACGACAATGAGCAGTTCTTC
clone_size: -; d_call: -; v_call: TRBV27; j_call: TRBJ2-1; cdr3_aa: CASSQDPGRSGNEQFF; cdr3_nt: TGTGCCAGCAGTCAAGACCCAGGGAGGTCCGGTAATGAGCAGTTCTTC
clone_size: once; d_call: -; v_call: TRBV19; j_call: TRBJ1-6; cdr3_aa: CASSENWVHSPLHF; cdr3_nt: TGTGCCAGTAGCGAGAACTGGGTTCACTCACCCCTCCACTTT
clone_size: -; d_call: -; v_call: TRBV6-5; j_call: TRBJ1-4; cdr3_aa: CASRPPGLFNEKLFF; cdr3_nt: TGTGCCAGCAGACCCCCCGGACTCTTTAATGAAAAACTGTTTTTT
clone_size: -; d_call: TRBD1; v_call: TRBV5-8; j_call: TRBJ2-1; cdr3_aa: CASSQGVGGYNEQFF; cdr3_nt: TGTGCCAGCAGTCAGGGGGTAGGAGGTTACAATGAGCAGTTCTTC
clone_size: -; d_call: -; v_call: TRBV5-1; j_call: TRBJ1-2; cdr3_aa: CASRSGEFGYTF; cdr3_nt: TGCGCCAGCAGATCAGGAGAATTTGGCTACACCTTC
clone_size: -; d_call: -; v_call: TRBV11-1; j_call: TRBJ2-3; cdr3_aa: CASSLDGQGKATDTQYF; cdr3_nt: TGTGCCAGCAGCTTAGATGGCCAGGGTAAAGCCACAGATACGCAGTATTTT
clone_size: -; d_call: -; v_call: TRBV30; j_call: TRBJ2-3; cdr3_aa: CAWNQGRDTQYF; cdr3_nt: TGTGCCTGGAATCAGGGAAGAGATACGCAGTATTTT
clone_size: -; d_call: -; v_call: TRBV7-9; j_call: TRBJ2-3; cdr3_aa: CASKRDFTDTQYF; cdr3_nt: TGTGCCAGCAAAAGAGACTTCACAGATACGCAGTATTTT
clone_size: -; d_call: TRBD1; v_call: TRBV4-1; j_call: TRBJ1-1; cdr3_aa: CASSQEVQGAMTEAFF; cdr3_nt: TGCGCCAGCAGCCAAGAAGTACAGGGGGCGATGACTGAAGCTTTCTTT
clone_size: -; d_call: -; v_call: TRBV19; j_call: TRBJ1-2; cdr3_aa: CASTNRAGNYGYTF; cdr3_nt: TGTGCCAGTACCAACAGGGCGGGGAACTATGGCTACACCTTC
clone_size: once; d_call: -; v_call: TRBV5-1; j_call: TRBJ2-5; cdr3_aa: CASSLAGGETQYF; cdr3_nt: TGCGCCAGCAGCTTGGCTGGGGGAGAGACCCAGTACTTC
clone_size: -; d_call: -; v_call: TRBV27; j_call: TRBJ1-2; cdr3_aa: CASSLYQKRQGDSANYGYTF; cdr3_nt: TGTGCCAGCAGTTTATACCAGAAGAGGCAGGGCGATTCAGCTAACTATGGCTACACCTTC
clone_size: -; d_call: TRBD1; v_call: TRBV19; j_call: TRBJ2-3; cdr3_aa: CASTTGQGPDTQYF; cdr3_nt: TGTGCCAGTACCACGGGACAGGGACCAGATACGCAGTATTTT
clone_size: once; d_call: TRBD2; v_call: TRBV7-9; j_call: TRBJ2-3; cdr3_aa: CASSFGGGPPFTDTQYF; cdr3_nt: TGTGCCAGCAGCTTCGGCGGGGGGCCACCATTCACAGATACGCAGTATTTT
clone_size: -; d_call: -; v_call: TRBV5-1; j_call: TRBJ2-3; cdr3_aa: CASSLEVSARTDTQYF; cdr3_nt: TGCGCCAGCAGCTTGGAGGTTAGCGCCCGCACAGATACGCAGTATTTT
clone_size: -; d_call: -; v_call: TRBV7-2; j_call: TRBJ1-2; cdr3_aa: CASSRTRGGGYTF; cdr3_nt: TGTGCCAGCAGCCGTACTAGGGGGGGTGGCTACACCTTC
clone_size: -; d_call: TRBD2; v_call: TRBV5-6; j_call: TRBJ2-5; cdr3_aa: CASSGGLAGGIGKTQYF; cdr3_nt: TGTGCCAGCAGCGGAGGACTAGCGGGAGGGATAGGGAAGACCCAGTACTTC
clone_size: -; d_call: -; v_call: TRBV7-2; j_call: TRBJ2-2; cdr3_aa: CASSLLGVNTGELFF; cdr3_nt: TGTGCCAGCAGCCTCCTGGGCGTGAACACCGGGGAGCTGTTTTTT
clone_size: once; d_call: -; v_call: TRBV7-9; j_call: TRBJ2-7; cdr3_aa: CASSTGTTYEQYF; cdr3_nt: TGTGCCAGCAGCACCGGGACAACCTACGAGCAGTACTTC
clone_size: -; d_call: TRBD1; v_call: TRBV6-1; j_call: TRBJ2-2; cdr3_aa: CASRRTGTNTGELFF; cdr3_nt: TGTGCCAGCCGAAGGACAGGAACGAACACCGGGGAGCTGTTTTTT
clone_size: -; d_call: -; v_call: TRBV7-9; j_call: TRBJ2-7; cdr3_aa: CASSMLRGASYEQYF; cdr3_nt: TGTGCCAGCAGCATGCTCCGGGGCGCGTCCTACGAGCAGTACTTC
clone_size: once; d_call: -; v_call: TRBV21-1; j_call: TRBJ2-3; cdr3_aa: CASSKVRGDRTDTQYF; cdr3_nt: TGTGCCAGCAGCAAAGTCCGCGGAGATCGCACAGATACGCAGTATTTT
clone_size: -; d_call: TRBD1; v_call: TRBV5-1; j_call: TRBJ2-5; cdr3_aa: CASTGQGALQETQYF; cdr3_nt: TGCGCCAGCACCGGACAGGGGGCTCTACAAGAGACCCAGTACTTC
clone_size: -; d_call: TRBD1; v_call: TRBV6-5; j_call: TRBJ1-5; cdr3_aa: CASRSTGGQPQHF; cdr3_nt: TGTGCCAGCCGCTCGACAGGGGGTCAGCCCCAGCATTTT
clone_size: -; d_call: TRBD2; v_call: TRBV7-2; j_call: TRBJ2-1; cdr3_aa: CASIQSGRSYNEQFF; cdr3_nt: TGTGCCAGCATACAAAGCGGGAGGTCCTACAATGAGCAGTTCTTC
clone_size: -; d_call: -; v_call: TRBV10-3; j_call: TRBJ1-1; cdr3_aa: CAIMGYGTEAFF; cdr3_nt: TGTGCCATCATGGGGTATGGCACTGAAGCTTTCTTT
clone_size: -; d_call: TRBD2; v_call: TRBV7-8; j_call: TRBJ2-1; cdr3_aa: CASSSSSGRAGNEQFF; cdr3_nt: TGTGCCAGCAGCTCCTCTAGCGGGAGAGCTGGCAATGAGCAGTTCTTC
clone_size: -; d_call: -; v_call: TRBV5-1; j_call: TRBJ1-2; cdr3_aa: CASTGIPNYGYTF; cdr3_nt: TGCGCCAGCACGGGGATTCCTAACTATGGCTACACCTTC
clone_size: -; d_call: TRBD2; v_call: TRBV5-4; j_call: TRBJ2-5; cdr3_aa: CASSFTAGGLVNTQETQYF; cdr3_nt: TGTGCCAGCAGCTTTACTGCGGGAGGTCTCGTCAACACACAAGAGACCCAGTACTTC
clone_size: -; d_call: TRBD1; v_call: TRBV10-3; j_call: TRBJ1-2; cdr3_aa: CAISGDRLNYGYTF; cdr3_nt: TGTGCCATCAGTGGGGACAGGCTGAACTATGGCTACACCTTC